The TCR beta chain under discussion was sequenced for a study of blood T cell repertoires in COVID-19. Overall study context: Acute and convalescent COVID-19 specimens originated in the United States, Italy and Spain.

Original analysis: The authors estimated nucleated cell counts from reference gene primer amplification. Assay: immunoSEQ multiplex PCR; the TCRdb copy retains only in-frame clones and omits some. V and J calls and clone size are as listed in that table; D and trimming were resolved from the DNA. The sample shows approximately 120,000 clones, around nine tenths of them seen only once. Deletions cut 3 bases from V and 3 bases from J, with 6 bases between. Germline V gene sequence: CDR1 DFQATT, CDR2 SNEGSKA (reference sequence). The CDR3 spans 11 residues. The sequencing sample was made of peripheral blood. The rearrangement links TRBV20-1 to TRBJ2-7, with D unclear. This receptor was obtained from a woman of 80 years or more with acute or convalescent COVID-19. The CDR3 here is CSASNSYEQYF. The CDR3 bases are TGCAGTGCTAGTAACAGCTACGAGCAGTACTTC.